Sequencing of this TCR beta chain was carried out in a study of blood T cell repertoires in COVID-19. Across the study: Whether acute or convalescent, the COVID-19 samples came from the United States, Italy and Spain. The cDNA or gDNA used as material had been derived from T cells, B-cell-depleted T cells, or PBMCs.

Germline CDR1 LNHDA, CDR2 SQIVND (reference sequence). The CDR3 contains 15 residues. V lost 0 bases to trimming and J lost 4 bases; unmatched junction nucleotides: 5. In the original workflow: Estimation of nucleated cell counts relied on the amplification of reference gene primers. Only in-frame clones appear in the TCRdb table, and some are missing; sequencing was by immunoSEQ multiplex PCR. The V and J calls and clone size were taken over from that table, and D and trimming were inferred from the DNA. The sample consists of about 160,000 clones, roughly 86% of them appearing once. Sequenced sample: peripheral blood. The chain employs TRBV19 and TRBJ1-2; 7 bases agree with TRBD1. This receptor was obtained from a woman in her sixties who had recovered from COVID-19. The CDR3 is CASSIEGRGFYGYTF. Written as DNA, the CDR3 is TGTGCCAGTAGTATAGAAGGCAGGGGGTTCTATGGCTACACCTTC.